A selection of T cell receptor beta chains follows, all from one sample in a study of T cell responses to AZD1222 COVID-19 vaccine. Produced via immunoSEQ multiplex PCR; TCRdb's table is partial and in-frame only. The sample has about 120,000 clones; 88% are singletons. The source was peripheral blood, collected on day 0 of AZD1222 vaccination. The receptors originated from an adult in good health. Both conserved end residues are part of each CDR3. The D gene is left open where the match is weak. Clone size is stated in some rows and not others, as once, few, many or a class when expanded.

v_call: TRBV10-3
j_call: TRBJ2-1
clone_size: .
d_call: .
cdr3_aa: CAIADRSNEQFF
cdr3_nt: TGTGCCATCGCCGACAGGAGCAATGAGCAGTTCTTC

v_call: TRBV27
j_call: TRBJ2-7
clone_size: few
d_call: TRBD1
cdr3_aa: CASSADKTGGLDEQYF
cdr3_nt: TGTGCCAGCAGTGCCGATAAGACAGGGGGCCTCGACGAGCAGTACTTC

v_call: TRBV5-1
j_call: TRBJ2-5
clone_size: .
d_call: TRBD2
cdr3_aa: CASSRLTSGIETQYF
cdr3_nt: TGCGCCAGCAGCCGCCTGACTAGCGGGATAGAGACCCAGTACTTC

v_call: TRBV12-5
j_call: TRBJ2-5
clone_size: .
d_call: .
cdr3_aa: CASGLVQRGETQYF
cdr3_nt: TGTGCTAGTGGTTTGGTACAAAGGGGAGAGACCCAGTACTTC

v_call: TRBV18
j_call: TRBJ1-1
clone_size: .
d_call: .
cdr3_aa: CASSPTVEATEAFF
cdr3_nt: TGTGCCAGCTCACCAACAGTGGAGGCCACTGAAGCTTTCTTT

v_call: TRBV15
j_call: TRBJ2-7
clone_size: .
d_call: .
cdr3_aa: CATSRGGRGYEQYF
cdr3_nt: TGTGCCACCAGCAGAGGGGGCCGAGGCTACGAGCAGTACTTC

v_call: TRBV2
j_call: TRBJ2-3
clone_size: .
d_call: TRBD2
cdr3_aa: CASSEEAGVGTDTQYF
cdr3_nt: TGTGCCAGCAGTGAAGAGGCGGGAGTGGGCACAGATACGCAGTATTTT

v_call: TRBV27
j_call: TRBJ1-2
clone_size: .
d_call: .
cdr3_aa: CASSGGQNYGYTF
cdr3_nt: TGTGCCAGCAGTGGGGGACAAAACTATGGCTACACCTTC

v_call: TRBV14
j_call: TRBJ2-3
clone_size: .
d_call: .
cdr3_aa: CASSLIGQFTDTQYF
cdr3_nt: TGTGCCAGCAGCCTGATCGGTCAGTTCACAGATACGCAGTATTTT

v_call: TRBV5-4
j_call: TRBJ2-1
clone_size: .
d_call: .
cdr3_aa: CASSSASRLNEQFF
cdr3_nt: TGTGCCAGCAGCTCCGCCTCGAGACTCAATGAGCAGTTCTTC

v_call: TRBV3-1/TRBV3-2
j_call: TRBJ1-3
clone_size: .
d_call: .
cdr3_aa: CASGADSGNTIYF
cdr3_nt: TGTGCCAGCGGTGCAGACTCTGGAAACACCATATATTTT

v_call: TRBV4-1
j_call: TRBJ1-2
clone_size: once
d_call: .
cdr3_aa: CASSQEGPPNYGYTF
cdr3_nt: TGCGCCAGCAGCCAAGAGGGACCACCTAACTATGGCTACACCTTC

v_call: TRBV9
j_call: TRBJ1-2
clone_size: .
d_call: .
cdr3_aa: CASSLTGGGYTF
cdr3_nt: TGTGCCAGCAGCTTAACGGGGGGAGGCTACACCTTC

v_call: TRBV14
j_call: TRBJ1-6
clone_size: .
d_call: .
cdr3_aa: CASSPLKGEVNNSPLHF
cdr3_nt: TGTGCCAGCAGCCCATTGAAGGGGGAGGTGAATAATTCACCCCTCCACTTT

v_call: TRBV2
j_call: TRBJ1-2
clone_size: .
d_call: .
cdr3_aa: CASSKILRDWSGYTF
cdr3_nt: TGTGCCAGCAGTAAAATCCTCAGGGATTGGAGTGGCTACACCTTC

v_call: TRBV12-5
j_call: TRBJ1-2
clone_size: .
d_call: .
cdr3_aa: CASGLVLSEEVNYGYTF
cdr3_nt: TGTGCTAGTGGTTTGGTCCTCAGTGAAGAGGTCAACTATGGCTACACCTTC

v_call: TRBV18
j_call: TRBJ2-7
clone_size: .
d_call: .
cdr3_aa: CASSPSQGITEQYF
cdr3_nt: TGTGCCAGCTCACCATCGCAGGGTATCACCGAGCAGTACTTC

v_call: TRBV4-1
j_call: TRBJ2-1
clone_size: .
d_call: TRBD1
cdr3_aa: CASSQTGTGGWDEQFF
cdr3_nt: TGCGCCAGCAGCCAAACCGGGACAGGGGGCTGGGATGAGCAGTTCTTC

v_call: TRBV7-9
j_call: TRBJ2-7
clone_size: .
d_call: .
cdr3_aa: CASSSRERYEQYF
cdr3_nt: TGTGCCAGCAGCTCCAGGGAAAGATACGAGCAGTACTTC

v_call: TRBV5-1
j_call: TRBJ1-2
clone_size: .
d_call: .
cdr3_aa: CASSEALLNYGYTF
cdr3_nt: TGCGCCAGCAGTGAAGCCCTGTTAAACTATGGCTACACCTTC

v_call: TRBV3-1/TRBV3-2
j_call: TRBJ1-1
clone_size: .
d_call: .
cdr3_aa: CASSQGWRGPNTEAFF
cdr3_nt: TGTGCCAGCAGCCAAGGGTGGCGGGGCCCGAACACTGAAGCTTTCTTT

v_call: TRBV12-3/TRBV12-4
j_call: TRBJ1-2
clone_size: .
d_call: .
cdr3_aa: CASSFGVGGYTF
cdr3_nt: TGTGCCAGCAGTTTCGGGGTAGGTGGCTACACCTTC

v_call: TRBV29-1
j_call: TRBJ1-2
clone_size: .
d_call: .
cdr3_aa: CSALRAGILGYTF
cdr3_nt: TGCAGCGCCTTGCGCGCGGGGATTTTGGGCTACACCTTC

v_call: TRBV27
j_call: TRBJ2-7
clone_size: .
d_call: .
cdr3_aa: CASQGGFGYEQYF
cdr3_nt: TGTGCCAGCCAAGGGGGTTTTGGGTACGAGCAGTACTTC

v_call: TRBV2
j_call: TRBJ2-7
clone_size: .
d_call: .
cdr3_aa: CASLKDSSYEQYF
cdr3_nt: TGTGCCAGCCTGAAGGACAGCTCCTACGAGCAGTACTTC

v_call: TRBV11-2
j_call: TRBJ1-1
clone_size: .
d_call: TRBD1
cdr3_aa: CASSKQGERTEAFF
cdr3_nt: TGTGCCAGCAGCAAACAGGGGGAACGGACTGAAGCTTTCTTT

v_call: TRBV4-1
j_call: TRBJ2-1
clone_size: .
d_call: .
cdr3_aa: CASSQSSVSNEQFF
cdr3_nt: TGCGCCAGCAGCCAATCCTCAGTGAGCAATGAGCAGTTCTTC

v_call: TRBV11-2
j_call: TRBJ2-2
clone_size: .
d_call: TRBD2
cdr3_aa: CASSFLREVHTGELFF
cdr3_nt: TGTGCCAGCAGCTTTTTGCGGGAGGTGCACACCGGGGAGCTGTTTTTT

v_call: TRBV7-6
j_call: TRBJ1-4
clone_size: .
d_call: .
cdr3_aa: CASSPVGTDGKLFF
cdr3_nt: TGTGCCAGCAGCCCCGTGGGAACCGACGGAAAACTGTTTTTT

v_call: TRBV3-1/TRBV3-2
j_call: TRBJ1-2
clone_size: few
d_call: .
cdr3_aa: CASSLSGPANYGYTF
cdr3_nt: TGTGCCAGCAGCCTATCAGGGCCAGCTAACTATGGCTACACCTTC

v_call: TRBV19
j_call: TRBJ1-2
clone_size: .
d_call: TRBD1
cdr3_aa: CASSIDWTGDGYTF
cdr3_nt: TGTGCCAGTAGTATAGACTGGACAGGGGACGGCTACACCTTC

v_call: TRBV6-5
j_call: TRBJ1-1
clone_size: .
d_call: .
cdr3_aa: CASSPGPLNTEAFF
cdr3_nt: TGTGCCAGCAGTCCCGGCCCGCTGAACACTGAAGCTTTCTTT

v_call: TRBV5-1
j_call: TRBJ2-7
clone_size: .
d_call: TRBD2
cdr3_aa: CASSLAASGGLTYEQYF
cdr3_nt: TGCGCCAGCAGCTTGGCGGCTAGCGGGGGGTTGACCTACGAGCAGTACTTC

v_call: TRBV5-1
j_call: TRBJ1-1
clone_size: .
d_call: TRBD1
cdr3_aa: CASSSLTGVNTEAFF
cdr3_nt: TGCGCCAGCAGCTCCCTGACAGGGGTGAACACTGAAGCTTTCTTT

v_call: TRBV18
j_call: TRBJ1-2
clone_size: .
d_call: .
cdr3_aa: CASSPSDSWDGYTF
cdr3_nt: TGTGCCAGCTCACCCTCGGATAGTTGGGATGGCTACACCTTC

v_call: TRBV21-1
j_call: TRBJ1-5
clone_size: few
d_call: .
cdr3_aa: CASSADLLTDRKRNQPQHF
cdr3_nt: TGTGCCAGCAGCGCGGACCTCTTAACGGACAGAAAACGCAATCAGCCCCAGCATTTT

v_call: TRBV6-5
j_call: TRBJ1-5
clone_size: few
d_call: .
cdr3_aa: CASSYSRGLAQHF
cdr3_nt: TGTGCCAGCAGTTACTCGAGGGGGTTAGCCCAGCATTTT

v_call: TRBV18
j_call: TRBJ2-1
clone_size: few
d_call: TRBD2
cdr3_aa: CASSPRSSGNRNEQFF
cdr3_nt: TGTGCCAGCTCTCCCCGATCTAGCGGGAATCGCAATGAGCAGTTCTTC

v_call: TRBV2
j_call: TRBJ2-1
clone_size: .
d_call: TRBD2
cdr3_aa: CASRAGTTPYNEQFF
cdr3_nt: TGTGCCAGCAGAGCCGGGACTACCCCATACAATGAGCAGTTCTTC

v_call: TRBV5-1
j_call: TRBJ2-4
clone_size: .
d_call: TRBD2
cdr3_aa: CASSQTSGREAIAKNIQYF
cdr3_nt: TGCGCCAGCAGCCAGACTAGCGGGAGAGAGGCGATAGCCAAAAACATTCAGTACTTC

v_call: TRBV19
j_call: TRBJ2-7
clone_size: .
d_call: TRBD2
cdr3_aa: CASSIIREGEQYF
cdr3_nt: TGTGCCAGTAGTATAATTAGGGAGGGCGAGCAGTACTTC

v_call: TRBV5-1
j_call: TRBJ2-1
clone_size: .
d_call: .
cdr3_aa: CASSLENYNEQFF
cdr3_nt: TGCGCCAGCAGCTTGGAAAATTACAATGAGCAGTTCTTC

v_call: TRBV5-4
j_call: TRBJ2-3
clone_size: .
d_call: .
cdr3_aa: CASTLGVGDTQYF
cdr3_nt: TGTGCCAGCACCCTGGGGGTCGGGGATACGCAGTATTTT

v_call: TRBV19
j_call: TRBJ1-2
clone_size: few
d_call: TRBD1
cdr3_aa: CASSKQQGDYGYTF
cdr3_nt: TGTGCCAGTAGTAAACAACAGGGGGACTATGGCTACACCTTC

v_call: TRBV4-1
j_call: TRBJ1-2
clone_size: .
d_call: .
cdr3_aa: CASSQDPGSYYGYTF
cdr3_nt: TGCGCCAGCAGCCAAGATCCCGGCAGCTACTATGGCTACACCTTC

v_call: TRBV18
j_call: TRBJ1-1
clone_size: once
d_call: TRBD1
cdr3_aa: CASSPGQGGTEAFF
cdr3_nt: TGTGCCAGCTCACCGGGTCAGGGGGGCACTGAAGCTTTCTTT

v_call: TRBV5-1
j_call: TRBJ1-2
clone_size: .
d_call: .
cdr3_aa: CASDTGTTNYGYTF
cdr3_nt: TGCGCCAGCGATACCGGGACAACTAACTATGGCTACACCTTC

v_call: TRBV6-5
j_call: TRBJ2-3
clone_size: .
d_call: TRBD1
cdr3_aa: CASMRTGSTDTQYF
cdr3_nt: TGTGCCAGCATGAGGACAGGGAGCACAGATACGCAGTATTTT

v_call: TRBV30
j_call: TRBJ2-7
clone_size: .
d_call: .
cdr3_aa: CAWSEMPYEQYF
cdr3_nt: TGTGCCTGGAGTGAAATGCCCTACGAGCAGTACTTC

v_call: TRBV14
j_call: TRBJ1-1
clone_size: .
d_call: .
cdr3_aa: CASSLRGGLTEAFF
cdr3_nt: TGTGCCAGCAGCCTGAGGGGGGGGCTAACTGAAGCTTTCTTT

v_call: TRBV7-9
j_call: TRBJ1-1
clone_size: .
d_call: .
cdr3_aa: CASSPVGASPAFF
cdr3_nt: TGTGCCAGCAGCCCCGTGGGCGCGAGTCCAGCTTTCTTT

v_call: TRBV15
j_call: TRBJ1-4
clone_size: .
d_call: .
cdr3_aa: CATSIPRVEKLFF
cdr3_nt: TGTGCCACCAGCATACCCCGGGTTGAAAAACTGTTTTTT

v_call: TRBV11-2
j_call: TRBJ1-3
clone_size: .
d_call: .
cdr3_aa: CASSARQFGGDTIYF
cdr3_nt: TGTGCCAGCAGCGCCCGACAGTTTGGAGGAGACACCATATATTTT